The rows below give T cell receptor beta chains drawn from one sample of a study of PD-L1 blockade in urothelial cancer. Data came from immunoSEQ multiplex PCR; TCRdb stores just in-frame clones and leaves some out. Here the sample spans approximately 90,000 clones, nearly 90% being singletons. The sequencing here drew on PBMCs, taken around atezolizumab (anti-PD-L1) treatment. The receptor source for this set is a man between 60 and 75 years old with urothelial cancer. Both conserved end residues are part of each CDR3. Fields, in order: CDR3 protein, CDR3 DNA, V gene, clone size, J gene, D gene. A D gene is named only where the DNA matches it firmly. Expanded clones get a size class; other rows say once, few or many, or leave the size out.

CDR3 protein: CASSLRDRVAKNIQYF; CDR3 DNA: TGTGCCAGCAGCCTACGGGACAGGGTAGCCAAAAACATTCAGTACTTC; V gene: TRBV28; clone size: .; J gene: TRBJ2-4; D gene: TRBD1
CDR3 protein: CSVGQGTYEQYF; CDR3 DNA: TGCAGCGTTGGGCAGGGGACCTACGAGCAGTACTTC; V gene: TRBV29-1; clone size: .; J gene: TRBJ2-7; D gene: .
CDR3 protein: CASSLEGTGLADTQYF; CDR3 DNA: TGTGCCAGCAGCCTAGAGGGGACAGGGTTGGCAGATACGCAGTATTTT; V gene: TRBV7-2; clone size: .; J gene: TRBJ2-3; D gene: TRBD1
CDR3 protein: CASSPTGGGNQPQHF; CDR3 DNA: TGCGCCAGCAGCCCCACAGGGGGTGGGAATCAGCCCCAGCATTTT; V gene: TRBV5-1; clone size: .; J gene: TRBJ1-5; D gene: TRBD1
CDR3 protein: CAWSGQGNTEAFF; CDR3 DNA: TGTGCCTGGAGCGGACAGGGCAACACTGAAGCTTTCTTT; V gene: TRBV30; clone size: .; J gene: TRBJ1-1; D gene: TRBD1
CDR3 protein: CAWRNPASGTDTQYF; CDR3 DNA: TGTGCCTGGAGAAATCCGGCCAGCGGGACAGATACGCAGTATTTT; V gene: TRBV30; clone size: .; J gene: TRBJ2-3; D gene: .
CDR3 protein: CASSYDNNEKLFF; CDR3 DNA: TGTGCCAGCAGTTACGACAATAATGAAAAACTGTTTTTT; V gene: TRBV6-6; clone size: .; J gene: TRBJ1-4; D gene: .
CDR3 protein: CASSLGTGYGNEQFF; CDR3 DNA: TGTGCCAGCTCACTTGGGACAGGGTACGGGAATGAGCAGTTCTTC; V gene: TRBV18; clone size: .; J gene: TRBJ2-1; D gene: TRBD1
CDR3 protein: CASSIDRVGPPQHF; CDR3 DNA: TGTGCCAGCAGCATAGACAGGGTCGGGCCGCCCCAGCATTTT; V gene: TRBV7-2; clone size: few; J gene: TRBJ1-5; D gene: TRBD1
CDR3 protein: CASSFPTSGRGDEQFF; CDR3 DNA: TGTGCCAGCAGCTTCCCGACTAGCGGGAGGGGTGATGAGCAGTTCTTC; V gene: TRBV5-5; clone size: .; J gene: TRBJ2-1; D gene: TRBD2
CDR3 protein: CASSASGWYEQYF; CDR3 DNA: TGTGCCAGCAGTGCTTCAGGGTGGTACGAGCAGTACTTC; V gene: TRBV6-1; clone size: .; J gene: TRBJ2-7; D gene: .
CDR3 protein: CASSNSSVPPNTEAFF; CDR3 DNA: TGTGCCAGCAGCAACTCCTCGGTTCCACCGAACACTGAAGCTTTCTTT; V gene: TRBV5-6; clone size: .; J gene: TRBJ1-1; D gene: .
CDR3 protein: CATSSYTRATNEKLFF; CDR3 DNA: TGTGCCACCAGCAGTTATACACGGGCAACTAATGAAAAACTGTTTTTT; V gene: TRBV15; clone size: .; J gene: TRBJ1-4; D gene: .
CDR3 protein: CATSRASTDTQYF; CDR3 DNA: TGTGCCACCAGCAGGGCTAGCACAGATACGCAGTATTTT; V gene: TRBV15; clone size: .; J gene: TRBJ2-3; D gene: .
CDR3 protein: CAWSVQYGYTF; CDR3 DNA: TGTGCCTGGAGTGTACAGTATGGCTACACCTTC; V gene: TRBV30; clone size: few; J gene: TRBJ1-2; D gene: .
CDR3 protein: CASSQGSARGNQPQHF; CDR3 DNA: TGCGCCAGCAGCCAAGGTTCGGCCAGGGGGAATCAGCCCCAGCATTTT; V gene: TRBV4-1; clone size: .; J gene: TRBJ1-5; D gene: TRBD1
CDR3 protein: CASSGTTGGRSYEQYF; CDR3 DNA: TGTGCCAGCAGCGGAACGACAGGGGGCCGGTCCTACGAGCAGTACTTC; V gene: TRBV11-2; clone size: .; J gene: TRBJ2-7; D gene: TRBD1
CDR3 protein: CATYPPSDYGYTF; CDR3 DNA: TGTGCCACTTATCCGCCGTCGGACTATGGCTACACCTTC; V gene: TRBV6-1; clone size: .; J gene: TRBJ1-2; D gene: .